Shown below are 31 T cell receptor beta chains from a single sample sequenced in a study of blood T cell repertoires in COVID-19. The data were produced by immunoSEQ multiplex PCR, yet TCRdb's version contains in-frame clones alone and is incomplete. The sample carries 300,000 or so clones, around four fifths recorded once. Sequencing used peripheral blood. The receptors were gathered from a woman in her fifties or sixties with acute or convalescent COVID-19.

The chain combines TRBV11-2 with TRBJ2-7; the D is unclear. The CDR3 length is 11 residues. The V gene's germline CDR1 is SGHAT and CDR2 FQNNGV. V was clipped by 2 bases and J by 6 bases, with 5 bases between them. The CDR3 coding sequence is TGTGCCAGCAGCTTAATCGGCGAGCAGTACTTC. It specifies CASSLIGEQYF.

The chain links TRBV19 to TRBJ1-1; weak D call: TRBD1 (5 bases). The CDR3 is made up of 14 amino acids. CDR1 is LNHDA and CDR2 is SQIVND in the germline V gene (reference sequence). V lost 4 bases to trimming and J lost 0 bases, with 9 bases between them. CDR3 coding DNA: TGTGCCAGTAGTAACTCGGGGGTGAACACTGAAGCTTTCTTT. Amino acid sequence: CASSNSGVNTEAFF.

The chain couples TRBV12-5 to TRBJ2-2, with 9 nucleotides matching TRBD1. Unmatched junction bases numbered 6, after V lost 6 bases and J lost 4 bases. Germline V gene data show CDR1 as LGHNT and CDR2 as FRNRAP. The CDR3 is made up of 15 amino acids. CDR3 sequence reads: CASGNTGGITGELFF. The CDR3, as DNA: TGTGCTAGTGGCAATACAGGGGGCATCACCGGGGAGCTGTTTTTT.

The chain recombines TRBV19 with TRBJ1-1, with TRBD1 identical over 10 bases. Per germline, CDR1 LNHDA and CDR2 SQIVND (reference sequence). V lost 5 bases to trimming and J lost 5 bases; unmatched junction nucleotides: 8. This CDR3 spans 15 amino acids. CDR3 nucleotide sequence: TGTGCCAGTAGTCTAACCCGGGACAGGGGTACTGAAGCTTTCTTT. It is translated as CASSLTRDRGTEAFF.

This chain joins TRBV7-9 and TRBJ2-5, with D possibly TRBD2 on 5 matching bases. The CDR3 contains 15 residues. V dropped 5 bases and J dropped 4 bases, with 17 bases sitting between them. Germline loops: CDR1 SEHNR, CDR2 FQNEAQ (reference sequence). The CDR3 DNA reads as TGTGCCAGCAGCCCAACCCCCGCCAGCGGAGAGACCCAGTACTTC. This translates into CASSPTPASGETQYF.

The V gene is TRBV25-1, the J gene TRBJ2-4; no firm D call. The CDR3 loop spans 15 amino acids. CDR1 and CDR2 (germline): MGHDK, SYGVNS. V lost 3 bases, J lost 2 bases, and 11 bases lay in between. The chain's CDR3 is CASSDWAVPKNIQYF. In DNA, the CDR3 is TGTGCCAGCAGTGATTGGGCCGTTCCCAAAAACATTCAGTACTTC.

This chain joins TRBV9 and TRBJ2-1, with 11 bases identical to TRBD2. In germline, CDR1 is SGDLS, CDR2 YYNGEE. The V and J ends lost 4 bases and 6 bases, in that order; junction bases with no gene match: 6. This CDR3 spans 15 amino acids. CDR3 protein: CASSPGLAGSNEQFF. CDR3 coding DNA: TGTGCCAGCAGCCCCGGACTAGCGGGCTCCAATGAGCAGTTCTTC.

A single count supports this clone. The CDR3 bases are TGCGCCAGCAGCCAAGGGGTCGGCACTGAAGCTTTCTTT. As protein: CASSQGVGTEAFF. This chain links TRBV5-1 with TRBJ1-1; possibly TRBD1 for D (5 bases). The germline V gene has CDR1 SGHRS and CDR2 YFSETQ. This CDR3 contains 13 residues. Trimming took 4 bases from V and 4 from J, leaving 11 bases between them.

This clone was recorded only once. In DNA, the CDR3 is TGTGCCAGCAGCCGCGGGGTTAGTGGGGAGGATAGCAATCAGCCCCAGCATTTT. This encodes CASSRGVSGEDSNQPQHF. The chain recombines TRBV3-1 (or the pseudogene TRBV3-2) with TRBJ1-5; D gene uncertain. The V gene lost 4 bases and the J gene lost 0 bases, with 19 bases spanning the gap. The length of the CDR3 is 18 residues. Germline CDR1 LGHDT, CDR2 YNNKEL (reference sequence).

This rearrangement joins TRBV2 to TRBJ1-2; D is possibly TRBD1 (5 bases). Trimming stripped 8 bases from V and 2 bases from J, with 12 bases between. CDR3 length: 13 amino acids. The germline gives CDR1 SNHLY, CDR2 FYNNEI. The CDR3 bases are TGTGCCAGCCGACTGGGACTGAACTATGGCTACACCTTC. Amino acid sequence: CASRLGLNYGYTF.

This clone is a singleton in its sample. J is TRBJ1-2 and V is TRBV28; 8 bases agree with TRBD1. The V gene end was trimmed by 2 bases and the J gene end by 7 bases; junction bases not matched to a gene: 9. This CDR3 is built from 15 residues. Germline assignment: CDR1 MDHEN and CDR2 SYDVKM. CDR3 loop: CASSLKARGLIGYTF. The CDR3 bases are TGTGCCAGCAGTTTAAAGGCCAGGGGGCTGATTGGCTACACCTTC.

The chain recombines TRBV4-3 with TRBJ2-1, with 13 bases identical to TRBD2. Germline-derived CDR1 and CDR2 are LGHNA and YSLEER. V lost 1 base, J lost 7 bases, and 4 bases stayed unmatched. This CDR3 spans 16 amino acids. The CDR3 DNA sequence: TGCGCCAGCAGCCAAGTACTAGCGGGAGGGAGGAATGAGCAGTTCTTC. Its protein is CASSQVLAGGRNEQFF.

The rearrangement joins TRBV14 to TRBJ2-6; 9 bases are a match to TRBD1. V shed 0 bases, J shed 6 bases, and the junction held 15 bases outside the gene matches. Germline V gene lookup returns CDR1 SGHDN and CDR2 FVKESK. This CDR3 comprises 20 residues. This chain's CDR3 is CASSQDDFGTGWAEANVLTF. The CDR3 nucleotides are TGTGCCAGCAGCCAAGATGATTTTGGGACAGGGTGGGCTGAGGCCAACGTCCTGACTTTC.

The CDR3 nucleotides are TGTGCCACCAGTCGAAGGACTAGCGGGGCTAGCACAGATACGCAGTATTTT. Encoded protein: CATSRRTSGASTDTQYF. This rearrangement joins TRBV24-1 to TRBJ2-3; TRBD2 agrees at 12 bases. The CDR3 runs 17 residues. The V gene's germline CDR1 is KGHDR and CDR2 SFDVKD. With V trimmed by 6 bases and J by 0 bases, 6 bases remained unmatched.

The chain uses TRBV30 and TRBJ2-7, with D possibly matching TRBD1 (5 bases). The CDR3 runs 13 residues. Per germline, CDR1 GTSNPN and CDR2 SVGIG (reference sequence). Trimming took off 8 bases at V and 0 bases at J, with 14 bases between the two ends. CDR3 region: CAGHGASSYEQYF. The CDR3 nucleotides read TGTGCCGGGCATGGGGCAAGCTCCTACGAGCAGTACTTC.

The chain carries TRBV6-4 and TRBJ1-4, with TRBD1 identical over 7 bases. CDR3 size: 14 residues. Germline V lookup: CDR1 MRHNA, CDR2 SNTAGT. J lost 5 bases, V lost 8 bases, and 8 bases had no gene match. The CDR3 DNA reads as TGTGCCAGCGGACGACAGGGCTCGAATGAAAAACTGTTTTTT. Its protein product is CASGRQGSNEKLFF.

V gene TRBV6-6 combines with J gene TRBJ1-4; 7 nucleotides align to TRBD1. The CDR3 contains 14 residues. The germline V gene encodes CDR1 MNHNY and CDR2 SVGAGI (reference sequence). V shed 6 bases and J 7 bases; nucleotides not matched to a gene: 8. CDR3 DNA sequence: TGTGCCAGCAGAGCAACACAGGGGACTGAAAAACTGTTTTTT. It is translated as CASRATQGTEKLFF.

This clone was detected only a few times. The V call is TRBV4-1, the J call TRBJ2-3, with 14 bases that match TRBD2. CDR3 size: 20 residues. With V trimmed by 1 base and J by 10 bases, 19 bases remained unmatched. The germline gives CDR1 MGHRA, CDR2 YSYEKL. The CDR3 region has the DNA TGCGCCAGCAGCCAAGGGAGTGGTAGGACTAGCGGGGGGCCGATGGGCGCGCAGTATTTT. Its translation: CASSQGSGRTSGGPMGAQYF.

The chain combines TRBV3-1 (or the pseudogene TRBV3-2) with TRBJ1-4; possibly TRBD1 for D (5 bases). Trimming removed 4 bases from V and 4 bases from J, with 13 bases in between. The germline CDR1 and CDR2 sequences are LGHDT and YNNKEL (reference sequence). The CDR3 totals 15 residues. The CDR3 is CASSPETVGNEKLFF. The DNA of the CDR3 is TGTGCCAGCAGCCCCGAGACAGTCGGTAATGAAAAACTGTTTTTT.

The V call is TRBV7-9, the J call TRBJ2-3; 9 bases fit TRBD2. V shed 1 base, J shed 2 bases, and the junction held 7 bases outside the gene matches. CDR3 length: 17 residues. Germline CDR1 and CDR2: SEHNR and FQNEAQ (reference sequence). The CDR3 is CASSLGLAGGYTDTQYF. Written as DNA, the CDR3 is TGTGCCAGCAGCTTAGGTCTGGCGGGAGGGTACACAGATACGCAGTATTTT.

The chain joins TRBV19 to TRBJ1-2; TRBD1 aligns across 8 bases. Unmatched junction bases numbered 5, after V lost 3 bases and J lost 5 bases. This CDR3 spans 14 amino acids. Germline V CDR1 and CDR2: LNHDA, SQIVND (reference sequence). In nucleotides, the CDR3 is TGTGCCAGTAGTATTGGCAGGGGGCCATATGGCTACACCTTC. This gives the protein CASSIGRGPYGYTF.

The genes are TRBV3-1 (or the pseudogene TRBV3-2) and TRBJ1-2; maybe TRBD1 (5 bases). Per the germline V gene, CDR1 is LGHDT and CDR2 is YNNKEL (reference sequence). Between the trimmed V and J ends, which lost 2 bases and 14 bases, there was a span of 15 bases. This CDR3 comprises 12 residues. Here the CDR3 DNA reads TGTGCCAGCAGCCAATCAGGTAGCAGGGTGACCTTC. Protein product: CASSQSGSRVTF.

This chain joins TRBV4-3 and TRBJ1-1, with a tentative D call TRBD1 (5 bases). The CDR3 totals 16 residues. Germline V gene data show CDR1 as LGHNA and CDR2 as YSLEER. The V end was cut by 1 base, the J end by 3 bases, with 15 bases between. CDR3 in amino acids: CASSQGSGGGDTEAFF. The CDR3 bases are TGCGCCAGCAGCCAAGGGTCCGGGGGAGGGGACACTGAAGCTTTCTTT.

The chain joins TRBV11-2 to TRBJ2-2; D is perhaps TRBD1 (5 bases). Germline V gives CDR1 SGHAT, CDR2 FQNNGV. The CDR3 runs 15 residues. The germline V and J ends were trimmed by 4 bases and 6 bases, with 15 bases remaining between them. CDR3 region: CASSYNYQGAGELFF. The CDR3 bases are TGTGCCAGCAGCTACAATTACCAGGGCGCCGGGGAGCTGTTTTTT.

The J gene is TRBJ2-5, the V gene TRBV4-1; maybe TRBD2 (5 bases). The CDR3 is 13 amino acids. Looked up from germline, CDR1 is MGHRA and CDR2 is YSYEKL. The V end lost 1 base, the J end lost 5 bases, and 8 bases lay between the germline ends. The CDR3 region is CASSQVRRETQYF. The DNA for the CDR3 is TGCGCCAGCAGCCAAGTGCGGAGGGAGACCCAGTACTTC.

This clone turned up a few times. J is TRBJ1-1 and V is TRBV4-2; D perhaps matches TRBD1 (6 bases). The V gene lost 4 bases and the J gene lost 0 bases, with 15 bases spanning the gap. Germline lookup yields CDR1 LGHNA and CDR2 YNFKEQ. The CDR3 length is 16 residues. The chain's CDR3 is CASSPRQVDMNTEAFF. The DNA of the CDR3 is TGTGCCAGCAGCCCTAGACAGGTGGATATGAACACTGAAGCTTTCTTT.

The chain uses TRBV6-2 or TRBV6-3 and TRBJ1-5; tentative D call: TRBD1 (6 bases). Germline V gene data show CDR1 as MNHEY and CDR2 as SVGEGT. CDR3 length: 16 residues. The germline V and J ends were trimmed by 6 bases and 7 bases, with 22 bases remaining between them. The CDR3 reads CASSLGAGRTAQPQHF. The DNA of the CDR3 is TGTGCCAGCAGCCTGGGGGCAGGGAGAACTGCCCAGCCCCAGCATTTT.

This chain connects TRBV18 to TRBJ1-6; the match to TRBD1 covers 10 bases. V was clipped by 2 bases and J by 10 bases; unmatched bases: 5. The germline CDR1 and CDR2 sequences are KGHSH and LQKENI. This CDR3 is 15 amino acids long. In nucleotides, the CDR3 is TGTGCCAGCTCACCAATCGGGACAGGGGACTCACCCCTCCACTTT. It yields the protein CASSPIGTGDSPLHF.

The V gene is TRBV7-6, the J gene TRBJ1-4; TRBD1 is a possible D gene (5 bases). The CDR3 runs to 16 residues. The germline V and J ends were trimmed by 3 bases and 7 bases, with 18 bases remaining between them. CDR1 is SGHVS, CDR2 FNYEAQ, per germline. CDR3 residues: CASSFKSYRQGEKLFF. DNA of the CDR3: TGTGCCAGCAGCTTTAAGTCGTACAGGCAGGGTGAAAAACTGTTTTTT.

The chain carries TRBV7-9 and TRBJ2-3, with a tentative D call TRBD2 (6 bases). CDR1 SEHNR and CDR2 FQNEAQ come from the germline V gene (reference sequence). Trimming cost V 3 bases and J 1 base, with 8 bases left between them. The CDR3 is 14 residues long. The CDR3 DNA follows: TGTGCCAGCAGCTTCGGGACTGGCACAGATACGCAGTATTTT. Its translation: CASSFGTGTDTQYF.

This clone has only a few counts. The gene calls are TRBV4-2 and TRBJ2-5, with D perhaps TRBD2 (7 bases). Germline lookup yields CDR1 LGHNA and CDR2 YNFKEQ. The CDR3 has 16 amino acids. Between the trimmed V and J ends, which lost 0 bases and 5 bases, there was a span of 16 bases. The CDR3 bases are TGTGCCAGCAGCCAAGATTCTCTAGGGGGGGTGGAGACCCAGTACTTC. Its protein product is CASSQDSLGGVETQYF.